The subject of this entry is one T cell receptor (beta chain). These data come from a study of blood T cell repertoires in COVID-19. The overall study: COVID-19 samples collected from the United States, Italy and Spain covered acute and convalescent phases. Sources were T cells, B-cell-depleted T cells, or PBMCs; the material itself was cDNA or gDNA.

Authors' data handling: The assay estimated nucleated cells by amplifying reference gene primers. Profiled with immunoSEQ multiplex PCR; TCRdb holds only in-frame clones, not every one. V, J and clone size were drawn from that table, and D and trimming were deduced from the DNA. Of about 130,000 clones listed, around three quarters are singletons. This CDR3 has 12 amino acids. After removal of 3 bases from V and 7 bases from J, the junction contained 6 bases not matched to a gene. CDR1 and CDR2 from the germline V gene are GTSNPN and SVGIG (reference sequence). This receptor was obtained from a human donor in a cohort sampled during active COVID-19. The chain links TRBV30 to TRBJ2-7; 7 bases are shared with TRBD1. The sequenced sample consisted of peripheral blood. As DNA, the CDR3 is TGTGCCTGGAGCACAGGGGCCGGGGAGCAGTACTTC. Its translation is CAWSTGAGEQYF.